What follows are 2 T cell receptor beta chains derived from one specimen sequenced in a study of blood T cell repertoires in COVID-19. Profiling relied on immunoSEQ multiplex PCR, and the TCRdb table lists in-frame clones only, not all of them. The sample lists a few hundred thousand clones; approximately 81% were seen once. Sequencing input: peripheral blood. These receptors all stem from a woman between 18 and 29 years old with acute or convalescent COVID-19.

The chain joins TRBV30 to TRBJ1-5, with D perhaps matching TRBD1 (5 bases). Germline values: CDR1 GTSNPN, CDR2 SVGIG (reference sequence). Trimming stripped 3 bases from V and 2 bases from J, with 20 bases between. The CDR3 extends over 17 amino acids. The CDR3 region is CAWSPRGTLNGNQPQHF. The CDR3 DNA follows: TGTGCCTGGAGCCCAAGGGGAACCCTGAACGGCAATCAGCCCCAGCATTTT.

This rearrangement joins TRBV3-1 (or the pseudogene TRBV3-2) to TRBJ1-4; D is uncertain. V lost 0 bases and J lost 7, with 12 bases in between. The germline V gene encodes CDR1 LGHDT and CDR2 YNNKEL (reference sequence). The CDR3 totals 15 residues. The CDR3 loop is CASSQEGSLGEKLFF. As DNA, the CDR3 is TGTGCCAGCAGCCAAGAGGGCAGCCTGGGTGAAAAACTGTTTTTT.